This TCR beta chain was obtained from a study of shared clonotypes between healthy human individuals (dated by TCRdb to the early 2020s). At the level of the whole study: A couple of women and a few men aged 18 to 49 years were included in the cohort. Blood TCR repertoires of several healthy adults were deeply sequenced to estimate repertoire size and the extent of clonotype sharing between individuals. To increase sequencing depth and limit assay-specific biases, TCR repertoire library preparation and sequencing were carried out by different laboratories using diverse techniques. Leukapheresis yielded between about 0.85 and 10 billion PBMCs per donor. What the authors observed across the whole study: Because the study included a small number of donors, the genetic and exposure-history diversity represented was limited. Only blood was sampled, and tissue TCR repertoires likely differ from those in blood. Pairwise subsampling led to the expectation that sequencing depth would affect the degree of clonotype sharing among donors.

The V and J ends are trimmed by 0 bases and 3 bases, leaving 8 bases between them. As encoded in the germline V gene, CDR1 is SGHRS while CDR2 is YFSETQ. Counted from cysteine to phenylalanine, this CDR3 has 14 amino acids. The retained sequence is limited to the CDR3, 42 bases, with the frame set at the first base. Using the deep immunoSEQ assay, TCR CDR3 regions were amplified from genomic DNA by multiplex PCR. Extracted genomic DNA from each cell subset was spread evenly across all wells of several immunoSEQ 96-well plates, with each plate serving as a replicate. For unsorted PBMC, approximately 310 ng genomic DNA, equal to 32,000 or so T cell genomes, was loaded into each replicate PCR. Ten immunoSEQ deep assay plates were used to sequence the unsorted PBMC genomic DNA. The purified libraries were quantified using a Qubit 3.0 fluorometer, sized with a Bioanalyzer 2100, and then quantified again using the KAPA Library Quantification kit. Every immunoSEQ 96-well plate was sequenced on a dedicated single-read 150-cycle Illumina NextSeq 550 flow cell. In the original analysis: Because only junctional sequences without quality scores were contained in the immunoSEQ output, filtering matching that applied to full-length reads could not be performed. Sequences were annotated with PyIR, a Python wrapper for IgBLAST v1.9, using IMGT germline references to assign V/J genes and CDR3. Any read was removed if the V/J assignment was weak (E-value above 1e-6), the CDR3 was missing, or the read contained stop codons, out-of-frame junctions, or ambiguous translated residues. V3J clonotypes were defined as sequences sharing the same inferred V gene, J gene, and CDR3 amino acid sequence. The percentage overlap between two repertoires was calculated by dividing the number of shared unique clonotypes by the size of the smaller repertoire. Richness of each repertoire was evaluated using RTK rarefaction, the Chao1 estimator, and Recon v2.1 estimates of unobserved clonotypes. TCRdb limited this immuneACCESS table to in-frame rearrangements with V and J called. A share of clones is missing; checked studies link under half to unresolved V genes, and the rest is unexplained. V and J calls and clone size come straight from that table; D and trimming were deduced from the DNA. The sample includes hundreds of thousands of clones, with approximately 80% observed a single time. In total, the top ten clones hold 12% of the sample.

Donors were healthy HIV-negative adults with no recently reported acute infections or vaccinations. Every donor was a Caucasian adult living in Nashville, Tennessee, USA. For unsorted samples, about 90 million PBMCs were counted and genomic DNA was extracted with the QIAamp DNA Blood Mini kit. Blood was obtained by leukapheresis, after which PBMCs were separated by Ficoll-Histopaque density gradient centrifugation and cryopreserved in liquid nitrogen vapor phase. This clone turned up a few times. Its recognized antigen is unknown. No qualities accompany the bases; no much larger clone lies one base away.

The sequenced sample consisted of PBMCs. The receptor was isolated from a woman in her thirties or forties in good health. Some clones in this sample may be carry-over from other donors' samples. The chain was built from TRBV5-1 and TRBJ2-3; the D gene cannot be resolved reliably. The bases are TGCGCCAGCAGCTTGGGGGTTCAGACAGATACGCAGTATTTT. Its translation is CASSLGVQTDTQYF.